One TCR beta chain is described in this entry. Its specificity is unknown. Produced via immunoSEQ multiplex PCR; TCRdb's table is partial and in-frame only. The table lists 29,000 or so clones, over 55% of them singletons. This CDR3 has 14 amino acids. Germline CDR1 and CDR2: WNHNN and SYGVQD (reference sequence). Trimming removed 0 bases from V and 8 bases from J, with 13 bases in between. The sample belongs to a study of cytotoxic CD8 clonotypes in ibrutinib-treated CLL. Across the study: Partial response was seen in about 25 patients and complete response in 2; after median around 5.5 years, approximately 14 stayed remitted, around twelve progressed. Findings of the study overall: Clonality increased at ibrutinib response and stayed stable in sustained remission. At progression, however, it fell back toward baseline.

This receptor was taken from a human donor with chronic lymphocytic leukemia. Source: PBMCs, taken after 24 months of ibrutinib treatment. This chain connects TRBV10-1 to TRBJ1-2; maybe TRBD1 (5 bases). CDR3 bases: TGCGCCAGCAGTGAGTCCTTGACAGTTGGAGGCTACACCTTC. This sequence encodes CASSESLTVGGYTF.